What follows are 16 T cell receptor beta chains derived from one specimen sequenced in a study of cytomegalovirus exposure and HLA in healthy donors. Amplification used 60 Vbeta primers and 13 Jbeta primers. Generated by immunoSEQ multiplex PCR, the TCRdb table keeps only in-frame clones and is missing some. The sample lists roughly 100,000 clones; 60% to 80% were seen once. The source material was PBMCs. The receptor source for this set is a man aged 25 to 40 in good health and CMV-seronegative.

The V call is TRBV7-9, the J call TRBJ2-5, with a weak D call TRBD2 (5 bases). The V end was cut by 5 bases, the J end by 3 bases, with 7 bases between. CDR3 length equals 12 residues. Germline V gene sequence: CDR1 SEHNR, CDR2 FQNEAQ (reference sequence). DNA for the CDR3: TGTGCCAGCAGCCCACTAGAAGAGACCCAGTACTTC. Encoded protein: CASSPLEETQYF. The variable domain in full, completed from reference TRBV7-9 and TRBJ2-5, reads DTGVSQNPRHKITKRGQNVTFRCDPISEHNRLYWYRQTLGQGPEFLTYFQNEAQLEKSRLLSDRFSAERPKGSFSTLEIQRTEQGDSAMYLCASSPLEETQYFGPGTRLLVL.

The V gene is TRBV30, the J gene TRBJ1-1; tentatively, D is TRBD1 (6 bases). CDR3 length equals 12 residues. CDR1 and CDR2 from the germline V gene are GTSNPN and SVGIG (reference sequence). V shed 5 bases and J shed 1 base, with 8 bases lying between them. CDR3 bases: TGTGCCTGGGGGGGGGCGAACACTGAAGCTTTCTTT. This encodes CAWGGANTEAFF.

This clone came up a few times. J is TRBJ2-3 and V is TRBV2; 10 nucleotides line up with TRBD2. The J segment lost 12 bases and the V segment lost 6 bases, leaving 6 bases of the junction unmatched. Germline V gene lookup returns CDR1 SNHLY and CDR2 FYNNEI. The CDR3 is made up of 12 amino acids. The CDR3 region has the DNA TGTGCCAGCAGCGGATCTAGCGGGAGTCAGTATTTT. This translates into CASSGSSGSQYF. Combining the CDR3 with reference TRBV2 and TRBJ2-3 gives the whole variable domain EPEVTQTPSHQVTQMGQEVILRCVPISNHLYFYWYRQILGQKVEFLVSFYNNEISEKSEIFDDQFSVERPDGSNFTLKIRSTKLEDSAMYFCASSGSSGSQYFGPGTRLTVL.

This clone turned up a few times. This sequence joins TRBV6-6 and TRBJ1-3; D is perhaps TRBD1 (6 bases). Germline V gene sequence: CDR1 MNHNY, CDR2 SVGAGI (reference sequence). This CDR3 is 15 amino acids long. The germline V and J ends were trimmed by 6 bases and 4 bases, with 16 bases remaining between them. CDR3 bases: TGTGCCAGCAGGTTCAGACAGGAAGCGGGAAACACCATATATTTT. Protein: CASRFRQEAGNTIYF.

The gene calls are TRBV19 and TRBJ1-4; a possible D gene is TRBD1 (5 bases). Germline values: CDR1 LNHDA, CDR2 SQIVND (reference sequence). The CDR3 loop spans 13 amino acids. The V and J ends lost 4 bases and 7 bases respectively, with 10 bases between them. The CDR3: CASSKHRSEKLFF. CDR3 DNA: TGTGCCAGTAGTAAACACAGGAGTGAAAAACTGTTTTTT.

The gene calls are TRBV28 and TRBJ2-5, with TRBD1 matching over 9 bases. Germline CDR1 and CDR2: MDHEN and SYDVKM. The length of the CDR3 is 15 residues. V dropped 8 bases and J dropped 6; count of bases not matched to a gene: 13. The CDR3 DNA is TGTGCCAGCTACCTTCTCGACAGGGGGGACAAGACCCAGTACTTC. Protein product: CASYLLDRGDKTQYF.

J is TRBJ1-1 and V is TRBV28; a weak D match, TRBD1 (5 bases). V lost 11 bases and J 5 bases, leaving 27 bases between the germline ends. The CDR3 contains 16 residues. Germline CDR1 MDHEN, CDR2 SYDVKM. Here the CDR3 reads CAGTPSLGLSPTEAFF. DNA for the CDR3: TGTGCCGGGACTCCGTCGTTGGGGCTATCACCAACTGAAGCTTTCTTT.

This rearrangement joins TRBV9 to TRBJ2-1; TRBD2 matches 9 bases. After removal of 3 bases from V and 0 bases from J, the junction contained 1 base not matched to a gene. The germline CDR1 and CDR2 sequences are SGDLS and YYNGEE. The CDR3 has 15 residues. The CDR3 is CASSASGISYNEQFF. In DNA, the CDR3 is TGTGCCAGCAGCGCTAGCGGGATCTCCTACAATGAGCAGTTCTTC.

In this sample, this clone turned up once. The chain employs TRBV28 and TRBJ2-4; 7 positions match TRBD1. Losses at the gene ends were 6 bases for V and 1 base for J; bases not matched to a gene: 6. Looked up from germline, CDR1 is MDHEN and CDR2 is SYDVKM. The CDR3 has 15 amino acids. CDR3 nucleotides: TGTGCCAGCAGCCCACAGGGGTCGGCCAAAAACATTCAGTACTTC. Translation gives CASSPQGSAKNIQYF. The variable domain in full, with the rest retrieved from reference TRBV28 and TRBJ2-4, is DVKVTQSSRYLVKRTGEKVFLECVQDMDHENMFWYRQDPGLGLRLIYFSYDVKMKEKGDIPEGYSVSREKKERFSLILESASTNQTSMYLCASSPQGSAKNIQYFGAGTRLSVL.

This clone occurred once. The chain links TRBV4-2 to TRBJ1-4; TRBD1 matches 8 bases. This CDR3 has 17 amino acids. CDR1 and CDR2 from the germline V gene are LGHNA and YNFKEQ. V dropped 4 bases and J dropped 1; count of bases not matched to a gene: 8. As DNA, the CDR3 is TGTGCCAGCAGCCCGGAAAGGACAGGGAGAACTAATGAAAAACTGTTTTTT. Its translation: CASSPERTGRTNEKLFF.

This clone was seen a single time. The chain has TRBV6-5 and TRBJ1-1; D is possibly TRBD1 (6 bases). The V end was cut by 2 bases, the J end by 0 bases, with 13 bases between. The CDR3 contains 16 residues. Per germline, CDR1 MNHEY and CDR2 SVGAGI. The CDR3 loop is CASSYSTGTMNTEAFF. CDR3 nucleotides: TGTGCCAGCAGTTACAGCACCGGGACAATGAACACTGAAGCTTTCTTT.

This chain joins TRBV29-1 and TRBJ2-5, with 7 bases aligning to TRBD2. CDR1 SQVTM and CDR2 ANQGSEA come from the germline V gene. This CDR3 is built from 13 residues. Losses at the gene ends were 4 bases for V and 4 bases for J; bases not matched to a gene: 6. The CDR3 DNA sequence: TGCAGCGTTGCGCCTAGCGGTTTAGAGACCCAGTACTTC. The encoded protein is CSVAPSGLETQYF.

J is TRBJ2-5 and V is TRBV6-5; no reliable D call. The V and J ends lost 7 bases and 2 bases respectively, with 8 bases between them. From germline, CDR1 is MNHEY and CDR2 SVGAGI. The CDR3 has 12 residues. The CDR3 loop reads CASTSRQETQYF. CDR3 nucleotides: TGTGCCAGCACCTCGCGGCAAGAGACCCAGTACTTC.

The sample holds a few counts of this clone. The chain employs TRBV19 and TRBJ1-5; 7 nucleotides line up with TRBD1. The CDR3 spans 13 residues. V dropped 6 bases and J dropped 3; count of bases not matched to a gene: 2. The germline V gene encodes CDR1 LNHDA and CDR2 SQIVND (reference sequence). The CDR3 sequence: CASRGQINQPQHF. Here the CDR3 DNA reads TGTGCCAGTAGGGGACAGATCAATCAGCCCCAGCATTTT.

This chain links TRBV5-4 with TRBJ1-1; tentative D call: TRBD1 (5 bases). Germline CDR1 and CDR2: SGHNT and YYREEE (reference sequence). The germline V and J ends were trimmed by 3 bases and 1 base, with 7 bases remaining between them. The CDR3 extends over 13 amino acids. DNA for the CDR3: TGTGCCAGCAGCTCTACAGGGAACACTGAAGCTTTCTTT. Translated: CASSSTGNTEAFF.

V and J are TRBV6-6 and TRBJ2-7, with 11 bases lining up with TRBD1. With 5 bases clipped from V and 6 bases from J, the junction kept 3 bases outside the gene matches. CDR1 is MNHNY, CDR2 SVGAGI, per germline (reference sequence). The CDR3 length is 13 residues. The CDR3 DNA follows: TGTGCCAGCAGTCTAGGGACAGGGGGCGAGCAGTACTTC. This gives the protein CASSLGTGGEQYF.